This record covers a single T cell receptor beta chain. Antigen unknown. The data originate from a study of T cell responses to AZD1222 COVID-19 vaccine. General study findings and limits: Samples come after the peak T cell response, not at day 14. Mapped onto spike, vaccine-associated CD4 TCRs spanned it and were dominant at 160-218 and 743-854. Per reports, nearly half of all spike-specific TCRs target regions that are unmutated in variants. It should be noted that donors were predominantly white British and more often female, and clonal diversity was possibly underestimated.

TCRdb's copy holds only in-frame clones and misses some; the assay was immunoSEQ multiplex PCR. Here the sample spans approximately 110,000 clones, roughly 87% being singletons. This specimen was peripheral blood, taken on day 0 of AZD1222 vaccination. This clonotype was sampled from an adult in good health.

CDR3 region: CASSEAAGVNEQFF. The CDR3 nucleotides read TGTGCCAGCAGCGAAGCGGCGGGAGTTAATGAGCAGTTCTTC. V is TRBV7-9 and J is TRBJ2-1, with 7 bases that match TRBD2. There are 14 residues in the CDR3. Germline V CDR1 and CDR2: SEHNR, FQNEAQ (reference sequence). J lost 7 bases, V lost 5 bases, and 8 bases had no gene match.